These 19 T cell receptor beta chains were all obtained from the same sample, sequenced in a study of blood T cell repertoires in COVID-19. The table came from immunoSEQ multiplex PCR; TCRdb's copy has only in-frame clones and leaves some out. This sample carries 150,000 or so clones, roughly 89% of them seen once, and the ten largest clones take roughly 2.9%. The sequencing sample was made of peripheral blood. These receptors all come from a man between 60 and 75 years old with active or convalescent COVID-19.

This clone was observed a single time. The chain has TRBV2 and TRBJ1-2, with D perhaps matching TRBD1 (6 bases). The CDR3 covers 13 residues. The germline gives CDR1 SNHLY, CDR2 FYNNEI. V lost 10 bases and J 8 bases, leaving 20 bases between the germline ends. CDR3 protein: CATSRNRARGYTF. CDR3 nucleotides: TGTGCCACTTCTCGGAACAGGGCCAGGGGCTACACCTTC.

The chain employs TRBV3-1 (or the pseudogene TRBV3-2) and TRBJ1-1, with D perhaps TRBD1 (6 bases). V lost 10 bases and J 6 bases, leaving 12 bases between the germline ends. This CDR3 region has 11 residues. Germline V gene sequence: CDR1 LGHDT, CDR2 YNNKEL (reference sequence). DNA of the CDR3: TGTGCCACCACAGAGGGGGCTGAAGCTTTCTTT. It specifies CATTEGAEAFF.

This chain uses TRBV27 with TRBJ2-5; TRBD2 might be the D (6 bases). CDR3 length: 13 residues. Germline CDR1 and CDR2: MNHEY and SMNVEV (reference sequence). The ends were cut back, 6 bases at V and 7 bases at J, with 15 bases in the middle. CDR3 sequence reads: CASSYLGEATQYF. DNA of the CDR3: TGTGCCAGCAGCTATTTAGGGGAGGCGACCCAGTACTTC.

CDR3 protein: CASSMLLAGGNEQFF. In DNA form, the CDR3 reads TGTGCCAGCAGCATGCTACTAGCGGGAGGGAATGAGCAGTTCTTC. This chain uses TRBV6-4 with TRBJ2-1; TRBD2 matches at 13 bases. CDR1 and CDR2 (germline): MRHNA, SNTAGT. The length of the CDR3 is 15 residues. With V trimmed by 6 bases and J by 7 bases, 6 bases remained unmatched.

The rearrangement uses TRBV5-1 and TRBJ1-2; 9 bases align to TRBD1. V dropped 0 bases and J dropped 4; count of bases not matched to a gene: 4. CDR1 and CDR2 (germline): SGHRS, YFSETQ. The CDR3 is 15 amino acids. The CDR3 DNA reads TGCGCCAGCAGCTTGGAGGGACAGGGTCTCTATGGCTACACCTTC. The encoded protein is CASSLEGQGLYGYTF.

The CDR3 DNA reads TGTGCCAGCAGTTACTCGACAGACAGGGGCTTAGGAGAGCAGTTCTTC. The encoded protein is CASSYSTDRGLGEQFF. The chain combines TRBV6-5 with TRBJ2-1; 8 positions match TRBD1. Germline CDR1 reads MNHEY; CDR2 reads SVGAGI. The CDR3 has 16 residues. After removal of 0 bases from V and 10 bases from J, the junction contained 11 bases not matched to a gene.

The CDR3 coding sequence is TGCGCCAGCAGCGTGGACAGCAGCAATGAAAAACTGTTTTTT. Protein sequence: CASSVDSSNEKLFF. The chain uses TRBV5-1 and TRBJ1-4, with D perhaps TRBD1 (6 bases). Germline V lookup: CDR1 SGHRS, CDR2 YFSETQ. V gave up 4 bases and J gave up 5 bases, with 12 bases separating them. The CDR3 has 14 amino acids.

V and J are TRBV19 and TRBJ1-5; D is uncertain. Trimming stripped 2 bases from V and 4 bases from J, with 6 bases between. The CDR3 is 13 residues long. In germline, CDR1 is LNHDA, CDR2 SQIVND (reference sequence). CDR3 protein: CASSIRENQPQHF. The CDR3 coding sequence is TGTGCCAGTAGTATACGGGAGAATCAGCCCCAGCATTTT.

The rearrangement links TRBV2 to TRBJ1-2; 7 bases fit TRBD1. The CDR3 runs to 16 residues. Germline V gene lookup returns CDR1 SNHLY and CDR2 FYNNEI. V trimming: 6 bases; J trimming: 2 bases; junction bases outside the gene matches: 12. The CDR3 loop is CASRQIRGTANYGYTF. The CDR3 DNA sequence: TGTGCCAGCAGACAAATACGAGGGACAGCCAACTATGGCTACACCTTC.

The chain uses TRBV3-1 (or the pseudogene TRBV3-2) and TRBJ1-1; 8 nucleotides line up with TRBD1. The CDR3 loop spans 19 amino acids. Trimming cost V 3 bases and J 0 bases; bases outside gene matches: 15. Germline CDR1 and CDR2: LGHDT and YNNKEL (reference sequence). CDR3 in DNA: TGTGCCAGCAGCCAGGAAACAGGGGGAGGTACGGGGATGAACACTGAAGCTTTCTTT. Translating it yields CASSQETGGGTGMNTEAFF.

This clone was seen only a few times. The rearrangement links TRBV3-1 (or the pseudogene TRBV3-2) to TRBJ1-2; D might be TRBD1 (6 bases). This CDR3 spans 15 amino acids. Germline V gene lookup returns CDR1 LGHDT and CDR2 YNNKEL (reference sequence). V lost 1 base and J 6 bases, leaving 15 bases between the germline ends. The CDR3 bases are TGTGCCAGCAGCCAAGGACTCGGGGGGCAGGATGGCTACACCTTC. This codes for CASSQGLGGQDGYTF.

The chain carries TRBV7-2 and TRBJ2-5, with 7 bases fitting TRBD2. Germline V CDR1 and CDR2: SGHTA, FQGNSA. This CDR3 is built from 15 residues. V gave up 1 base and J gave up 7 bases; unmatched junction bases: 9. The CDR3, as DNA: TGTGCCAGCAGCTTAGAAAAGCGGGGCCTCGGGACCCAGTACTTC. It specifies CASSLEKRGLGTQYF.

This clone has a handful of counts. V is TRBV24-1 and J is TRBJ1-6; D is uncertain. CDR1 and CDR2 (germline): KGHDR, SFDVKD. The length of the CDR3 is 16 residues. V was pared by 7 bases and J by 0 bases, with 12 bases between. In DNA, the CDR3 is TGTGCCACCAGGTTAATTGGTAGCTCCTATAATTCACCCCTCCACTTT. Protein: CATRLIGSSYNSPLHF.

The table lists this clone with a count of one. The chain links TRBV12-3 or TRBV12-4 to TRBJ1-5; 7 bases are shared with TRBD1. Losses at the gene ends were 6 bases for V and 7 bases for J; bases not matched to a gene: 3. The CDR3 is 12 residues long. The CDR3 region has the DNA TGTGCCAGCAGGACAGGGTTCCAGCCCCAGCATTTT. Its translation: CASRTGFQPQHF.

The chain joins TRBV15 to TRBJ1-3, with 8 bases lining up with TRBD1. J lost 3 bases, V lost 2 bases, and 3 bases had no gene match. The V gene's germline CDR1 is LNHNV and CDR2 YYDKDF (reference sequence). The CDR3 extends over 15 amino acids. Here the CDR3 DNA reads TGTGCCACCAGCAGACAGGGGGCTAGTGGAAACACCATATATTTT. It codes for CATSRQGASGNTIYF.

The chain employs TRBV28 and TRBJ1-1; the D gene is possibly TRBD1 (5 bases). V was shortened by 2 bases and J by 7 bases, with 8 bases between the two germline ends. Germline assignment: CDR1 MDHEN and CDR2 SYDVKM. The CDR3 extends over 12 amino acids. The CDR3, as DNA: TGTGCCAGCAGTTTAGTGGGGGGTGAAGCTTTCTTT. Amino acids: CASSLVGGEAFF. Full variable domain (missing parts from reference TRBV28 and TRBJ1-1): DVKVTQSSRYLVKRTGEKVFLECVQDMDHENMFWYRQDPGLGLRLIYFSYDVKMKEKGDIPEGYSVSREKKERFSLILESASTNQTSMYLCASSLVGGEAFFGQGTRLTVV.

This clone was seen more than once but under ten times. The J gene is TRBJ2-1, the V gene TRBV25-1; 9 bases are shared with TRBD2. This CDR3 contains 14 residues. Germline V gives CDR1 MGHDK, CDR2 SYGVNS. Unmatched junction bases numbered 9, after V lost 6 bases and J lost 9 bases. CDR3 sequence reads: CASSADAGGREQFF. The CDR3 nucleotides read TGTGCCAGCAGCGCTGATGCGGGGGGGCGTGAGCAGTTCTTC.

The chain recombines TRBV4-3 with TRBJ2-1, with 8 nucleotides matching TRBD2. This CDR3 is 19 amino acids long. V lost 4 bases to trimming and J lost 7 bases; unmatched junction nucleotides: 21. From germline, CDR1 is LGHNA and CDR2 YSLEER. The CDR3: CASSPRVGRSGGAKNEQFF. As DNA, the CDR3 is TGCGCCAGCAGCCCAAGAGTGGGCCGATCCGGGGGGGCTAAAAATGAGCAGTTCTTC.

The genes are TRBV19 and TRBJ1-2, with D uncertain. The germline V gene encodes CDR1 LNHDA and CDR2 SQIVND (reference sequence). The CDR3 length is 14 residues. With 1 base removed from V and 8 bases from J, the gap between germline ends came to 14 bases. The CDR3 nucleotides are TGTGCCAGTAGTATAGTTGTCGGATCCAGGGGCTACACCTTC. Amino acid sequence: CASSIVVGSRGYTF. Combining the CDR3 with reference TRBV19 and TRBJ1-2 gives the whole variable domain DGGITQSPKYLFRKEGQNVTLSCEQNLNHDAMYWYRQDPGQGLRLIYYSQIVNDFQKGDIAEGYSVSREKKESFPLTVTSAQKNPTAFYLCASSIVVGSRGYTFGSGTRLTVV.